These T cell receptor beta chains were read from a single sample in a study of T-cell memory formation after mild COVID-19. TCRdb re-called the 5' RACE reads with MiXCR, one entry per CDR3 protein. The sample has around 130,000 distinct CDR3 sequences, 5% to 6.5% seen once. The sample comprised PBMCs or a T cell subset sorted from them (not recorded which). The receptors originated from an adult woman who had mild COVID-19 (a few samples of this study predate the infection). Cell type and time point are not known. The conserved cysteine and the conserved F or W are not part of the CDR3 here.

V gene	J gene	CDR3 protein
TRBV10-3	TRBJ2-5	AISEGSGSTSTQETQY
TRBV19	TRBJ2-3	ASSSGITQY
TRBV2	TRBJ2-5	ASSAGTGGYGTQY
TRBV7-9	TRBJ2-3	ASSARLGTSTDTQY
TRBV7-8	TRBJ1-1	ASSRGRVNTEAF
TRBV3-1	TRBJ2-1	ASSPLRLSSGGPREQF
TRBV6-6	TRBJ2-1	ASIPGPPGHEQF
TRBV6-2/TRBV6-3	TRBJ1-2	ASNPGTGLFDYGYT
TRBV24-1	TRBJ2-3	ATSEPPTDTQY
TRBV3-1	TRBJ1-1	ASSHPTGEAF
TRBV2	TRBJ2-1	ASSAGQAEQF
TRBV11-1	TRBJ1-2	ASSPQQGYPSGYT